One sample yielded the 27 T cell receptor beta chains listed below, sequenced in a study of response to subunit inactivated influenza vaccine. One entry per CDR3 protein, called by TCRdb with MiXCR from the RT-PCR reads. This sample has about 520,000 distinct CDR3 sequences, with less than 7.5% found just once. The sequencing used PBMCs from blood, collected around 25 months after vaccination. These receptors were obtained from a man aged 50-75 years who received an inactivated influenza vaccine.

This clonotype turned up a few times. The chain has TRBV7-8 and TRBJ2-1; 9 nucleotides match TRBD1. The V gene end was trimmed by 5 bases and the J gene end by 1 base; junction bases not matched to a gene: 12. CDR1 and CDR2 (germline): SGHVS, FQNEAQ. CDR3 length: 18 amino acids. The CDR3 is CASSQLFRQGGSYNEQFF. Here the CDR3 DNA reads TGTGCCAGCAGCCAACTATTCAGACAGGGGGGTTCCTACAATGAGCAGTTCTTC. The complete variable domain, with remaining parts taken from reference TRBV7-8 and TRBJ2-1, reads GAGVSQSPRYKVAKRGQDVALRCDPISGHVSLFWYQQALGQGPEFLTYFQNEAQLDKSGLPSDRFFAERPEGSVSTLKIQRTQQEDSAVYLCASSQLFRQGGSYNEQFFGPGTRLTVL.

The chain employs TRBV20-1 and TRBJ1-1; D uncertain. The V end was cut by 3 bases, the J end by 6 bases, with 8 bases between. CDR1 is DFQATT and CDR2 is SNEGSKA in the germline V gene (reference sequence). The CDR3 runs to 11 residues. The CDR3 loop is CSARDGAEAFF. CDR3 DNA sequence: TGCAGTGCTAGGGATGGAGCTGAAGCTTTCTTT.

J is TRBJ2-1 and V is TRBV5-1; TRBD2 matches at 14 bases. The CDR3 spans 17 residues. J was trimmed by 1 base and V by 5 bases; bases with no gene match: 5. CDR1 SGHRS and CDR2 YFSETQ come from the germline V gene. The CDR3: CASSRTSGRWSYNEQFF. CDR3 nucleotide sequence: TGCGCCAGCAGTCGGACTAGCGGGAGGTGGTCCTACAATGAGCAGTTCTTC.

There are a few counts of this clonotype. This chain connects TRBV5-1 to TRBJ2-2; no reliable D call. Germline-derived CDR1 and CDR2 are SGHRS and YFSETQ. This CDR3 contains 14 residues. Trimming took 2 bases from V and 3 from J, leaving 8 bases between them. CDR3: CASSFRVDTGELFF. DNA for the CDR3: TGCGCCAGCAGCTTCCGGGTAGACACCGGGGAGCTGTTTTTT.

The sample holds many counts of this clonotype. The gene calls are TRBV7-9 and TRBJ1-2; D is unclear. The germline V gene has CDR1 SEHNR and CDR2 FQNEAQ (reference sequence). The CDR3 runs 14 residues. V was trimmed by 0 bases and J by 0 bases, leaving 5 bases between them. CDR3 nucleotides: TGTGCCAGCAGCTTAGCCTTTCCTAACTATGGCTACACCTTC. Translation: CASSLAFPNYGYTF.

This clonotype was seen repeatedly, ten times or more. CDR3 in amino acids: CASSFTDLSSYEQYF. The CDR3 DNA reads TGTGCCAGCAGCTTTACAGACCTGAGCTCCTACGAGCAGTACTTC. This rearrangement joins TRBV7-2 to TRBJ2-7; D call uncertain. This CDR3 region has 15 residues. V was pared by 3 bases and J by 0 bases, with 12 bases between. Germline V gene lookup returns CDR1 SGHTA and CDR2 FQGNSA.

The chain couples TRBV10-3 to TRBJ2-7; 7 bases are a match to TRBD2. The length of the CDR3 is 14 residues. Trimming cost V 3 bases and J 4 bases; bases outside gene matches: 6. Looked up from germline, CDR1 is ENHRY and CDR2 is SYGVKD. The CDR3 sequence is CAISDIGGSYEQYF. CDR3 in DNA: TGTGCCATCAGTGATATTGGCGGGAGTTACGAGCAGTACTTC.

This clonotype has just a few counts. This chain links TRBV12-3 or TRBV12-4 with TRBJ2-5; D perhaps matches TRBD2 (6 bases). Trimming took 4 bases from V and 7 from J, leaving 13 bases between them. CDR3 size: 13 residues. CDR3 residues: CASSSRDSGTQYF. The CDR3 coding sequence is TGTGCCAGCAGTTCTCGGGACTCGGGGACCCAGTACTTC.

Many counts were recorded for this clonotype. The chain uses TRBV15 and TRBJ1-2; 10 nucleotides match TRBD1. Germline CDR1 LNHNV, CDR2 YYDKDF (reference sequence). This CDR3 is 16 amino acids long. V was clipped by 1 base and J by 8 bases; unmatched bases: 10. CDR3 residues: CATSRVGTGEVAGYTF. The DNA of the CDR3 is TGTGCCACCAGCAGAGTTGGGACAGGGGAGGTAGCGGGCTACACCTTC.

The chain links TRBV6-5 to TRBJ1-2, with D possibly TRBD1 on 5 matching bases. V was pared by 6 bases and J by 6 bases, with 11 bases between. The CDR3 contains 12 residues. The V gene's germline CDR1 is MNHEY and CDR2 SVGAGI. CDR3 residues: CASRKQEHGYTF. The CDR3 region has the DNA TGTGCCAGCAGAAAACAGGAACATGGCTACACCTTC.

V is TRBV7-3 and J is TRBJ2-7; maybe TRBD1 (6 bases). CDR3 size: 15 residues. Germline V lookup: CDR1 SGHTA, CDR2 FQGTGA. V shed 2 bases and J shed 3 bases, with 14 bases lying between them. CDR3 bases: TGTGCCAGCAGCTTAGGGCCAGGGGACCACTACGAGCAGTACTTC. Residues: CASSLGPGDHYEQYF. The full variable domain, its missing parts supplied by reference TRBV7-3 and TRBJ2-7, is GAGVSQTPSNKVTEKGKYVELRCDPISGHTALYWYRQSLGQGPEFLIYFQGTGAADDSGLPNDRFFAVRPEGSVSTLKIQRTERGDSAVYLCASSLGPGDHYEQYFGPGTRLTVT.

A single count supports this clonotype. J is TRBJ2-1 and V is TRBV11-2; 11 bases align to TRBD2. The CDR3 consists of 19 residues. Germline-derived CDR1 and CDR2 are SGHAT and FQNNGV. With 5 bases clipped from V and 2 bases from J, the junction kept 14 bases outside the gene matches. The CDR3, as DNA: TGTGCCAGCAGCGCCCGTGGCGGTAGCGGGGGGGTAACCTACAATGAGCAGTTCTTC. This codes for CASSARGGSGGVTYNEQFF.

This clonotype came up many times. The V call is TRBV20-1, the J call TRBJ1-2, with D perhaps TRBD1 (5 bases). The V and J ends lost 2 bases and 2 bases respectively, with 9 bases between them. This CDR3 has 13 residues. The V gene's germline CDR1 is DFQATT and CDR2 SNEGSKA (reference sequence). For the CDR3, the DNA is TGCAGTGCTAGATCGGGGACCAACTATGGCTACACCTTC. Its protein product is CSARSGTNYGYTF.

V and J are TRBV2 and TRBJ2-1, with no clear D. Germline V gene lookup returns CDR1 SNHLY and CDR2 FYNNEI. V lost 6 bases, J lost 9 bases, and 15 bases lay in between. The CDR3 is made up of 13 amino acids. The CDR3 loop reads CASSAQARFEQFF. CDR3 bases: TGTGCCAGCAGCGCCCAGGCTCGCTTTGAGCAGTTCTTC. The entire variable domain, with the rest obtained from reference TRBV2 and TRBJ2-1, is as follows: EPEVTQTPSHQVTQMGQEVILRCVPISNHLYFYWYRQILGQKVEFLVSFYNNEISEKSEIFDDQFSVERPDGSNFTLKIRSTKLEDSAMYFCASSAQARFEQFFGPGTRLTVL.

The rearrangement uses TRBV20-1 and TRBJ1-4; D unresolved. Germline V gene data show CDR1 as DFQATT and CDR2 as SNEGSKA (reference sequence). The CDR3 loop spans 14 amino acids. V was shortened by 2 bases and J by 4 bases, with 11 bases between the two germline ends. The CDR3 region is CSARNSRRNEKLFF. In nucleotides, the CDR3 is TGCAGTGCTAGAAACTCCCGGCGTAATGAAAAACTGTTTTTT.

This chain links TRBV27 with TRBJ1-1, with a weak D call TRBD1 (5 bases). The germline CDR1 and CDR2 sequences are MNHEY and SMNVEV (reference sequence). Between the trimmed V and J ends, which lost 4 bases and 7 bases, there was a span of 19 bases. The CDR3 is made up of 15 amino acids. CDR3 bases: TGTGCCAGCAGTTCCTTGGGGGTGGAAAGCCTTGAAGCTTTCTTT. Translation gives CASSSLGVESLEAFF.

This clonotype was counted a few times. CDR3: CSVESRQGGYEQYF. The CDR3 coding sequence is TGCAGCGTTGAATCGAGACAGGGGGGCTACGAGCAGTACTTC. This chain links TRBV29-1 with TRBJ2-7; 9 bases align to TRBD1. The germline CDR1 and CDR2 sequences are SQVTM and ANQGSEA. V dropped 2 bases and J dropped 3; count of bases not matched to a gene: 5. This CDR3 is built from 14 residues.

V gene TRBV27 combines with J gene TRBJ2-7, with 13 bases fitting TRBD2. Trimming cost V 3 bases and J 5 bases; bases outside gene matches: 1. Germline CDR1 and CDR2: MNHEY and SMNVEV (reference sequence). The CDR3 spans 14 residues. The CDR3 sequence: CASSLGTSGNEQYF. CDR3 bases: TGTGCCAGCAGTTTGGGGACTAGCGGGAACGAGCAGTACTTC.

This rearrangement joins TRBV20-1 to TRBJ1-2; 10 bases are a match to TRBD1. Trimming cost V 6 bases and J 4 bases; bases outside gene matches: 8. Germline CDR1 DFQATT, CDR2 SNEGSKA (reference sequence). The CDR3 has 14 residues. CDR3 in DNA: TGCAGTGCCAGCCCGACAGGGGGCGCCTATGGCTACACCTTC. The encoded protein is CSASPTGGAYGYTF.

This clonotype was observed a handful of times. The chain joins TRBV20-1 to TRBJ2-1, with 9 bases identical to TRBD2. V shed 3 bases and J 1 base; nucleotides not matched to a gene: 4. The CDR3 totals 15 residues. CDR1 and CDR2 (germline): DFQATT, SNEGSKA (reference sequence). The CDR3 bases are TGCAGTGCTAGTAGAGCGGGAGGATCCTACAATGAGCAGTTCTTC. The encoded protein is CSASRAGGSYNEQFF.

This clonotype was seen a handful of times. V gene TRBV20-1 combines with J gene TRBJ2-5, with 11 bases that match TRBD2. V shed 2 bases and J 2 bases; nucleotides not matched to a gene: 13. In germline, CDR1 is DFQATT, CDR2 SNEGSKA (reference sequence). The CDR3 contains 18 residues. The CDR3: CSARILLAGGRGQETQYF. The CDR3 coding sequence is TGCAGTGCTAGAATTCTCCTAGCGGGGGGCCGGGGTCAAGAGACCCAGTACTTC.

Notes on this clonotype: An end of the junction differs from the germline gene, which may be a read error. This chain connects TRBV19 to TRBJ1-2; TRBD1 might be the D (6 bases). This CDR3 has 14 residues. The germline V gene has CDR1 LNHDA and CDR2 SQIVND (reference sequence). The CDR3 sequence is CASRPSGQPYGYIF. The CDR3, as DNA: TGTGCCAGTAGACCTTCTGGACAGCCCTATGGCTACATCTTC. The variable domain in full, completed from reference TRBV19 and TRBJ1-2, reads DGGITQSPKYLFRKEGQNVTLSCEQNLNHDAMYWYRQDPGQGLRLIYYSQIVNDFQKGDIAEGYSVSREKKESFPLTVTSAQKNPTAFYLCASRPSGQPYGYIFGSGTRLTVV.

The chain carries TRBV29-1 and TRBJ1-3; no clear D. The CDR3 extends over 13 amino acids. Germline CDR1 SQVTM, CDR2 ANQGSEA. V dropped 6 bases and J dropped 0 bases, with 9 bases sitting between them. The CDR3 protein is CSVVTNSGNTIYF. The CDR3 region has the DNA TGCAGCGTGGTTACGAACTCTGGAAACACCATATATTTT.

The chain combines TRBV6-2 or TRBV6-3 with TRBJ2-1; TRBD2 agrees at 13 bases. Germline-derived CDR1 and CDR2 are MNHEY and SVGEGT. Trimming cost V 6 bases and J 4 bases; bases outside gene matches: 3. The CDR3 runs to 15 residues. The CDR3 sequence is CASRTSGRMYNEQFF. CDR3 in DNA: TGTGCCAGCAGGACTAGCGGGAGGATGTACAATGAGCAGTTCTTC.

This clonotype came up many times. This sequence joins TRBV11-3 and TRBJ2-3, with 14 bases identical to TRBD2. V was clipped by 5 bases and J by 1 base; unmatched bases: 5. Germline V gene lookup returns CDR1 SGHNT and CDR2 YENEEA. This CDR3 spans 17 amino acids. Here the CDR3 reads CASSVTSGRAGTDTQYF. As DNA, the CDR3 is TGTGCCAGCAGCGTGACTAGCGGGAGGGCGGGCACAGATACGCAGTATTTT.

This clonotype came up a few times. The rearrangement joins TRBV2 to TRBJ2-5; 8 bases line up with TRBD2. Germline values: CDR1 SNHLY, CDR2 FYNNEI. The CDR3 totals 15 residues. The V gene end was trimmed by 2 bases and the J gene end by 1 base; junction bases not matched to a gene: 3. The CDR3 sequence: CASSERGGPQETQYF. The CDR3 nucleotides read TGTGCCAGCAGTGAACGGGGGGGCCCCCAAGAGACCCAGTACTTC. The full variable domain, its missing parts supplied by reference TRBV2 and TRBJ2-5, is EPEVTQTPSHQVTQMGQEVILRCVPISNHLYFYWYRQILGQKVEFLVSFYNNEISEKSEIFDDQFSVERPDGSNFTLKIRSTKLEDSAMYFCASSERGGPQETQYFGPGTRLLVL.

Only a few counts were recorded for this clonotype. The rearrangement links TRBV6-2 or TRBV6-3 to TRBJ1-3; possibly TRBD1 for D (6 bases). The V gene's germline CDR1 is MNHEY and CDR2 SVGEGT. Trimming stripped 4 bases from V and 0 bases from J, with 10 bases between. CDR3 length: 15 residues. CDR3 in amino acids: CASSWGQSSGNTIYF. In DNA form, the CDR3 reads TGTGCCAGCAGTTGGGGACAAAGCTCTGGAAACACCATATATTTT.